This T cell receptor beta chain comes out of a study of T cells in tuberculosis. Study-wide background: T cells were selected with CD1B tetramers loaded with glucose monomycolate. Findings of the study overall: T cells binding CD1B-GMM tetramer weakly possibly escaped the sort.

This clone showed up just once. Thawed, overnight-rested PBMC were stained with GMM-loaded CD1B tetramer, viability dye and anti-CD3, then sorted. CD1B tetramers were loaded with Rhodococcus equi-derived C32 glucose monomycolate. CD14-expressing monocytes were removed from PBMC before cryopreservation and sorting. Clones were sequenced by immunoSEQ multiplex PCR, and TCRdb holds only the in-frame ones, with some missing. The sample records some 90,000 clones, approximately 91% being singletons. There are 16 residues in the CDR3. Germline loops: CDR1 LGHNA, CDR2 YSLEER. Unmatched junction bases numbered 5, after V lost 2 bases and J lost 2 bases.

The sequenced sample consisted of CD1b-GMM tetramer-negative cells sorted from PBMCs. The TCR originated in an adult woman with latent tuberculosis. The chain employs TRBV4-3 and TRBJ2-3, with 9 bases aligning to TRBD2. The CDR3 reads CASSQNSGSPTDTQYF. The CDR3 region has the DNA TGCGCCAGCAGCCAAAATAGCGGGAGCCCCACAGATACGCAGTATTTT.